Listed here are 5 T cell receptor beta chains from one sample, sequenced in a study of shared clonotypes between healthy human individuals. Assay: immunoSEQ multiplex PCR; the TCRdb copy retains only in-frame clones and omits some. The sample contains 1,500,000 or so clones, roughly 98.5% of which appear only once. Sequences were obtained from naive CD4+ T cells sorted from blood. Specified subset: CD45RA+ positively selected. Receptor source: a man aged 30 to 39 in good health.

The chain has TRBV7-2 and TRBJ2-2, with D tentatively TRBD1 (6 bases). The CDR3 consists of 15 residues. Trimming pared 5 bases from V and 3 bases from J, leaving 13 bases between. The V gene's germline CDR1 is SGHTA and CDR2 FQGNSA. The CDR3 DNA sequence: TGTGCCAGCAGCATCGACAGGAGAGACACCGGGGAGCTGTTTTTT. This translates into CASSIDRRDTGELFF. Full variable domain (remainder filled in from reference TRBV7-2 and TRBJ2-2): GAGVSQSPSNKVTEKGKDVELRCDPISGHTALYWYRQSLGQGLEFLIYFQGNSAPDKSGLPSDRFSAERTGGSVSTLTIQRTQQEDSAVYLCASSIDRRDTGELFFGEGSRLTVL.

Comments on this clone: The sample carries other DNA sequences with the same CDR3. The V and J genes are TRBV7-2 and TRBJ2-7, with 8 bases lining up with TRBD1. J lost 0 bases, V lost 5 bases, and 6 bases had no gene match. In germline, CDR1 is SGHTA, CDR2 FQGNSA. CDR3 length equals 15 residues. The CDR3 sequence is CASSHRTGSSYEQYF. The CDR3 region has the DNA TGTGCCAGCAGCCACAGGACAGGGAGCTCCTACGAGCAGTACTTC.

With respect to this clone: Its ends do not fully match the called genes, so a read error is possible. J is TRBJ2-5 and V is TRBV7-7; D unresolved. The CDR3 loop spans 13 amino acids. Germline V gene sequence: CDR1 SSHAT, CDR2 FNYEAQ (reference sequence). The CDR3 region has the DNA TGTGCTAGCAGCTCAAGTCCCTCAGAGACCCAGTACTTC. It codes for CASSSSPSETQYF.

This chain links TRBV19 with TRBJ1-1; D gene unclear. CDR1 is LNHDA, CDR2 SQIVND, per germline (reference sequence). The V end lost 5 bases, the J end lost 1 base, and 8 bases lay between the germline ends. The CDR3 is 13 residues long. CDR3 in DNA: TGTGCCAGTAGTCTGTGGGAGAACACTGAAGCTTTCTTT. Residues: CASSLWENTEAFF.

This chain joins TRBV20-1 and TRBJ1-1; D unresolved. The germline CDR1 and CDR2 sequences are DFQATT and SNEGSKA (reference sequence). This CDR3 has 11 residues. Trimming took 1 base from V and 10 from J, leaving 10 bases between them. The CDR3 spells CSARGGLLAFF. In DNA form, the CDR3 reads TGCAGTGCTAGAGGAGGGTTATTAGCTTTCTTT.